This T cell receptor beta chain is from a study of T cell responses to AZD1222 COVID-19 vaccine (dated by TCRdb to about 2021). Notes on the research overall: AZD1222 recipients with second doses at about 4 weeks or about 12 weeks were pooled, because spike-specific TCR depth and breadth did not differ between schedules. A total of under 250 trial participants underwent TCR sequencing, of whom roughly 210 had received two doses of AZD1222 and about 25 had received two doses of the MenACWY control vaccine. Trial participants were enrolled by age into 18-55, 56-69 and 70-plus year subgroups, with roughly 160, 29 and 62 TCR-sequenced participants respectively. Study-wide conclusions, independent of this receptor: The whole spike protein was spanned by vaccine-associated CD4 TCRs, and dominant responses were seen in regions 160-218 and 743-854. Participants were mostly white British and included more females than males, and it was suggested by the authors that clonal diversity may have been underestimated. The 56-69-year group was small, and its depth increase did not reach significance, likely because of low power. Conclusions about previously exposed vaccinees were limited because only six AZD1222 recipients were SARS-CoV-2 seropositive at baseline. Because no day 14 peak-response samples were available, the repertoires could be characterized only after the peak T cell response. Epitopes outside the regions mutated in the B.1.351 and B.1.1.7 variants were reportedly recognized by nearly half of the unique spike-specific TCRs. Spike-specific TCR breadth and depth rose significantly after two AZD1222 doses compared with day 0 and with MenACWY recipients.

The time point label, read with the paper, signifies: baseline before first vaccination. The vaccinee samples were drawn from two UK trials, COV001 and COV002, one of which was a single-blind randomized controlled phase 2/3 trial testing AZD1222 (ChAdOx1 nCoV-19) in healthy adults. For TCRbeta chain sequencing, PBMC samples from trial participants were taken at day 0 and at day 28 after the second dose. The CDR3 regions of human TCRbeta chains were analyzed by immunosequencing. Per the original workflow: Repertoire TCRs were matched against a reference library of SARS-CoV-2-specific TCRs generated with the MIRA antigen-specificity platform. Breadth meant the fraction of unique TCRs that were SARS-CoV-2-associated, whereas depth meant the fraction of total T cells that were SARS-CoV-2-associated. Using the MIRA data, every spike-specific TCR was mapped to the spike region that the TCR reacted to and assigned to either a CD4 or a CD8 class. Log10-transformed breadth and depth values were compared by one-way ANOVA with Sidak's multiple comparisons tests. The table comes from immuneACCESS by way of TCRdb, which keeps in-frame sequences with V and J called. Part of the clones is missing from these tables; in studies checked, under half for an unresolved V gene and the rest for unknown reasons. For V, J and clone size, that table is used; D and trimming come from the DNA. The sample table holds about 98,000 clones, of which around 83% were seen once. The ten largest clones add up to 5% of the sample.

As concerns this clone: The specificity of this receptor is unknown. Qualities for individual bases were not recorded, and no much larger clone is one base off.

The CDR3 holds 15 amino acids from the cysteine to the phenylalanine. Of the read, only the CDR3 DNA is kept; its 45 bases are in frame from base 1. Relative to germline, V is 4 bases shorter and J is 0 bases shorter, with 10 bases between their ends. This receptor was obtained from an adult in good health. Source: peripheral blood, taken on day 0 of AZD1222 vaccination. This sequence uses TRBV5-7 and TRBJ2-2, and the D gene may be TRBD1, 6 bases matching. TRBV5-7 has ORF status, its function being uncertain. The CDR3 amino acid sequence is: CASSLRTANTGELFF. The nucleotide sequence is given as TGTGCCAGCAGCCTCCGGACAGCGAACACCGGGGAGCTGTTTTTT.